This entry lists 17 T cell receptor beta chains sequenced from one sample in a study of cytomegalovirus exposure and HLA in healthy donors. The PCR ran on 60 Vbeta and 13 Jbeta primers. Method: immunoSEQ multiplex PCR; TCRdb's copy keeps in-frame clones and lacks some. The sample contains about 180,000 clones, about 80% of which appear only once. The sample comprised PBMCs. Every receptor here comes from a woman in her twenties or thirties in good health and CMV-seronegative.

The rearrangement joins TRBV4-2 to TRBJ2-3, with 15 nucleotides matching TRBD2. V shed 3 bases and J 2 bases; nucleotides not matched to a gene: 6. The CDR3 has 18 amino acids. In germline, CDR1 is LGHNA, CDR2 YNFKEQ. CDR3 loop: CASSQKGTSGGYTDTQYF. CDR3 nucleotides: TGTGCCAGCAGCCAGAAAGGGACTAGCGGGGGGTACACAGATACGCAGTATTTT.

A single count supports this clone. The gene calls are TRBV5-1 and TRBJ2-7; 10 bases map to TRBD2. Trimming at V came to 4 bases and at J to 2 bases, leaving 6 bases not matched to a gene. The CDR3 is 15 amino acids. Germline loops: CDR1 SGHRS, CDR2 YFSETQ. The CDR3 DNA follows: TGCGCCAGCAGCGTCGGGACTAGCGATACCTACGAGCAGTACTTC. Translation: CASSVGTSDTYEQYF.

The chain links TRBV2 to TRBJ2-1; 11 bases are shared with TRBD1. J lost 3 bases, V lost 4 bases, and 5 bases had no gene match. The CDR3 is 16 residues long. Germline CDR1 is SNHLY and CDR2 is FYNNEI. DNA of the CDR3: TGTGCCAGCAGTGTTGGACAGGGGGCGATCTACAATGAGCAGTTCTTC. As protein: CASSVGQGAIYNEQFF. Complete variable domain (other parts from reference TRBV2 and TRBJ2-1): EPEVTQTPSHQVTQMGQEVILRCVPISNHLYFYWYRQILGQKVEFLVSFYNNEISEKSEIFDDQFSVERPDGSNFTLKIRSTKLEDSAMYFCASSVGQGAIYNEQFFGPGTRLTVL.

The chain couples TRBV25-1 to TRBJ1-1; D not resolved. The CDR3 consists of 14 residues. Deletions cut 5 bases from V and 4 bases from J, with 14 bases between. CDR1 and CDR2 (germline): MGHDK, SYGVNS. The CDR3 coding sequence is TGTGCCAGCAGTCCGTTGGTAGCGACCACTGAAGCTTTCTTT. Translation: CASSPLVATTEAFF.

The chain couples TRBV6-5 to TRBJ1-2, with unresolved D. The germline V and J ends were trimmed by 7 bases and 5 bases, with 14 bases remaining between them. CDR1 and CDR2 (germline): MNHEY, SVGAGI. The CDR3 is 13 residues long. CDR3 nucleotide sequence: TGTGCCAGCAACGACGGAGTCCGGTATGGCTACACCTTC. Protein product: CASNDGVRYGYTF.

V usage is TRBV30 and J usage is TRBJ1-2, with D maybe TRBD1 (6 bases). There are 13 residues in the CDR3. V was cut by 4 bases and J by 4 bases, with 13 bases left in between. Germline assignment: CDR1 GTSNPN and CDR2 SVGIG (reference sequence). CDR3 in amino acids: CAWNRDKSYGYTF. CDR3 DNA sequence: TGTGCCTGGAACCGGGACAAGAGCTATGGCTACACCTTC. Full variable domain (missing parts from reference TRBV30 and TRBJ1-2): SQTIHQWPATLVQPVGSPLSLECTVEGTSNPNLYWYRQAAGRGLQLLFYSVGIGQISSEVPQNLSASRPQDRQFILSSKKLLLSDSGFYLCAWNRDKSYGYTFGSGTRLTVV.

V usage is TRBV27 and J usage is TRBJ2-2; maybe TRBD1 (7 bases). The CDR3 consists of 17 residues. The germline gives CDR1 MNHEY, CDR2 SMNVEV (reference sequence). V shed 0 bases and J shed 6 bases, with 17 bases lying between them. The CDR3 sequence is CASSLSFGRRGPGELFF. The CDR3 nucleotides read TGTGCCAGCAGTTTATCTTTCGGTAGGAGGGGGCCCGGGGAGCTGTTTTTT.

The chain links TRBV10-2 to TRBJ2-3; TRBD1 is a possible D gene (5 bases). Trimming stripped 5 bases from V and 3 bases from J, with 9 bases between. This CDR3 has 13 residues. Germline lookup yields CDR1 WSHSY and CDR2 SAAADI. The CDR3 spells CASSNQGTDTQYF. The CDR3 nucleotides are TGCGCCAGCAGTAACCAGGGTACAGATACGCAGTATTTT.

The chain joins TRBV19 to TRBJ1-5, with 7 bases matching TRBD1. V lost 3 bases to trimming and J lost 3 bases; unmatched junction nucleotides: 11. This CDR3 region has 17 residues. The germline CDR1 and CDR2 sequences are LNHDA and SQIVND (reference sequence). In DNA form, the CDR3 reads TGTGCCAGTAGTATCCCGACAGGGCCTTACGACAATCAGCCCCAGCATTTT. Amino acid sequence: CASSIPTGPYDNQPQHF.

This sequence joins TRBV18 and TRBJ1-5; D is uncertain. Germline V lookup: CDR1 KGHSH, CDR2 LQKENI. This CDR3 is built from 14 residues. V gave up 6 bases and J gave up 5 bases, with 14 bases separating them. CDR3 sequence: CASSPSGKDQPQHF. CDR3 nucleotide sequence: TGTGCCAGCTCCCCCTCCGGGAAAGATCAGCCCCAGCATTTT.

V usage is TRBV7-3 and J usage is TRBJ1-5; TRBD1 is a possible D gene (5 bases). CDR1 is SGHTA and CDR2 is FQGTGA in the germline V gene. The CDR3 is 14 residues long. Trimming pared 0 bases from V and 4 bases from J, leaving 7 bases between. CDR3 sequence: CASSLTGGNQPQHF. DNA of the CDR3: TGTGCCAGCAGCTTAACGGGGGGGAATCAGCCCCAGCATTTT.

The J gene is TRBJ2-5, the V gene TRBV30; D is undetermined. Trimming left V 1 base short and J 5 bases short, with 8 bases between. The germline V gene encodes CDR1 GTSNPN and CDR2 SVGIG (reference sequence). This CDR3 contains 12 residues. CDR3 protein: CAWSGPEETQYF. Written as DNA, the CDR3 is TGTGCCTGGAGTGGTCCGGAGGAGACCCAGTACTTC.

The rearrangement uses TRBV30 and TRBJ2-7; D possibly corresponds to TRBD1 (6 bases). V was clipped by 2 bases and J by 6 bases, with 14 bases between them. The CDR3 sequence is 13 residues long. CDR1 and CDR2 (germline): GTSNPN, SVGIG (reference sequence). Here the CDR3 DNA reads TGTGCCTGGAGTAGGGACAACTCCCGCGAGCAGTACTTC. Its translation: CAWSRDNSREQYF. Based on the CDR3 plus reference TRBV30 and TRBJ2-7, the full variable domain is SQTIHQWPATLVQPVGSPLSLECTVEGTSNPNLYWYRQAAGRGLQLLFYSVGIGQISSEVPQNLSASRPQDRQFILSSKKLLLSDSGFYLCAWSRDNSREQYFGPGTRLTVT.

The chain uses TRBV5-4 and TRBJ1-1, with TRBD1 as a possible D gene (6 bases). Germline V gives CDR1 SGHNT, CDR2 YYREEE (reference sequence). V lost 4 bases and J lost 0, with 13 bases in between. This CDR3 is 15 amino acids long. CDR3 in amino acids: CASSPGGQLNTEAFF. CDR3 coding DNA: TGTGCCAGCAGCCCGGGCGGACAGTTGAACACTGAAGCTTTCTTT. Full variable domain (missing parts from reference TRBV5-4 and TRBJ1-1): ETGVTQSPTHLIKTRGQQVTLRCSSQSGHNTVSWYQQALGQGPQFIFQYYREEENGRGNFPPRFSGLQFPNYSSELNVNALELDDSALYLCASSPGGQLNTEAFFGQGTRLTVV.

This sequence joins TRBV6-5 and TRBJ1-2; TRBD1 matches 7 bases. This CDR3 spans 15 amino acids. Germline V CDR1 and CDR2: MNHEY, SVGAGI. V gave up 3 bases and J gave up 1 base; unmatched junction bases: 5. The CDR3 spells CASSYGQDLNYGYTF. For the CDR3, the DNA is TGTGCCAGCAGTTATGGACAGGACCTTAACTATGGCTACACCTTC.

The CDR3 spells CASSYMSRGQSYTF. The CDR3 DNA reads TGTGCCAGCAGTTACATGAGCAGGGGGCAAAGCTACACCTTC. The chain links TRBV6-5 to TRBJ1-2; 8 bases are a match to TRBD1. After removal of 2 bases from V and 9 bases from J, the junction contained 8 bases not matched to a gene. This CDR3 is built from 14 residues. Germline V gives CDR1 MNHEY, CDR2 SVGAGI.

The J gene is TRBJ1-2, the V gene TRBV30; 10 positions agree with TRBD1. This CDR3 is built from 16 residues. V dropped 3 bases and J dropped 6; count of bases not matched to a gene: 13. Germline values: CDR1 GTSNPN, CDR2 SVGIG (reference sequence). As DNA, the CDR3 is TGTGCCTGGAGCGGAATAATGACAGGGGGCGACGATGGCTACACCTTC. Amino acids: CAWSGIMTGGDDGYTF.